This T cell receptor (beta chain) is from a study of blood T cell repertoires in COVID-19. Study overall: Whether acute or convalescent, the COVID-19 samples came from the United States, Italy and Spain.

This CDR3 spans 17 amino acids. V was clipped by 2 bases and J by 1 base; unmatched bases: 8. In germline, CDR1 is PRHDT, CDR2 FYEKMQ (reference sequence). Source study methods: From reference gene primer amplification, estimates of nucleated cell counts were derived. Only in-frame clones appear in the TCRdb table, and some are missing; sequencing was by immunoSEQ multiplex PCR. V and J calls and clone size are those listed in that table; D and trimming were worked out from the DNA. The sample consists of more than 150,000 clones, 70% to 90% of them appearing once. The TCR comes from a man in his sixties with acute or convalescent COVID-19. The V and J genes are TRBV13 and TRBJ2-3, with 8 bases fitting TRBD2. The specimen was peripheral blood. The CDR3 sequence is CASSLQRMRGGTDTQYF. In nucleotides, the CDR3 is TGTGCCAGCAGCTTACAGCGGATGCGGGGGGGCACAGATACGCAGTATTTT.